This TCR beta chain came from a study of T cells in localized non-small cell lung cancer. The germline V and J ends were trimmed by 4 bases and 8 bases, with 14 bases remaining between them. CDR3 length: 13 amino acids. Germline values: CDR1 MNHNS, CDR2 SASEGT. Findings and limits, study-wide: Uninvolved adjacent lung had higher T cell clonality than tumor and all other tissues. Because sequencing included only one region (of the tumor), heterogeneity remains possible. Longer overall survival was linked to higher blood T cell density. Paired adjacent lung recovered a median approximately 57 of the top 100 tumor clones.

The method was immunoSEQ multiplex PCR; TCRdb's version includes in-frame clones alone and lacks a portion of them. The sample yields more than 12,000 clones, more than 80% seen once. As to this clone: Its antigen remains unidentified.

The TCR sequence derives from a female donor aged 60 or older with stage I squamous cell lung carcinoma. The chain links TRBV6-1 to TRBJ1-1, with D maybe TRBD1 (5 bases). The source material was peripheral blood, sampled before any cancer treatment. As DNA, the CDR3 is TGTGCCAGCAGTGCCCTGACAAGGGGAGAAGCTTTCTTT. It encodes CASSALTRGEAFF.